One T cell receptor beta chain is described in this entry. This entry belongs to a study of CD8+ T cells in alopecia areata. Study in general: Treated patients received oral tofacitinib, 5 to 10 mg twice daily.

The germline V and J ends were trimmed by 1 base and 0 bases, with 10 bases remaining between them. This CDR3 is built from 16 residues. Looked up from germline, CDR1 is MNHNS and CDR2 is SASEGT. The treatment was: oral pan-JAK inhibitor, 5-10 mg twice daily. Lesional scalp punch biopsies and peripheral blood were collected from alopecia areata patients. The authors extracted RNA and reverse transcribed it into cDNA as the sequencing template. The data were produced by immunoSEQ multiplex PCR, yet TCRdb's version contains in-frame clones alone and is incomplete. The sample includes 200,000 or so clones, approximately 38% seen only once; the top ten take roughly 0.45%.

This TCR derives from a human donor with alopecia areata. Sequenced material: CD4+ T cells sorted from blood, taken around week 34, from a patient treated with tofacitinib. The chain couples TRBV6-1 to TRBJ1-3; unclear D gene. DNA for the CDR3: TGTGCCAGCAGTGAAGGACAAATCCGCTCTGGAAACACCATATATTTT. Protein sequence: CASSEGQIRSGNTIYF.